The present TCR beta chain was sequenced within a study of T cell repertoires in cytomegalovirus infection. TCRdb fed the reads into MiXCR, producing one record per CDR3 protein. The sample includes 450,000 to 550,000 distinct CDR3 sequences, approximately 15% of them seen just once. CDR1 and CDR2 (germline): SGDLS, YYNGEE. Trimming removed 3 bases from V and 7 bases from J, with 16 bases in between. This CDR3 comprises 15 residues. This clonotype appeared a few times. The material sequenced was CD8+ T cells from PBMCs. V gene TRBV9 combines with J gene TRBJ2-2; TRBD2 is a possible D gene (6 bases). The receptor was isolated from a human donor in good health (CMV status not recorded). Some clones in this sample may be carry-over from other donors' samples. Here the CDR3 DNA reads TGTGCCAGCAGCGCCGCCGGGACTCCGCACGGGGAGCTGTTTTTT. This codes for CASSAAGTPHGELFF.